A single sample is the source of the 18 T cell receptor beta chains below, sequenced in a study of chemoradiotherapy in HPV16-positive cancers. Clones were read by immunoSEQ multiplex PCR, and TCRdb kept only the in-frame ones, dropping some. The sample shows 25,000 to 30,000 clones, 85% to 95% of them seen only once. The sequenced sample was blood, obtained from a patient who underwent chemoradiotherapy. These receptors originate from a human donor with HPV-associated anogenital cancer.

A single count supports this clone. The CDR3, as DNA: TGTGCCAGTCACAGCATAAACTCTGGGGCCAACGTCCTGACTTTC. Translated: CASHSINSGANVLTF. The rearrangement joins TRBV19 to TRBJ2-6; unclear D gene. This CDR3 has 15 residues. Trimming stripped 8 bases from V and 0 bases from J, with 11 bases between. Per germline, CDR1 LNHDA and CDR2 SQIVND (reference sequence).

The chain recombines TRBV6-5 with TRBJ1-2; the match to TRBD1 covers 9 bases. Germline lookup yields CDR1 MNHEY and CDR2 SVGAGI. V trimming: 4 bases; J trimming: 3 bases; junction bases outside the gene matches: 6. CDR3 length: 15 residues. CDR3 loop: CASSSAGQGDYGYTF. The CDR3 nucleotides read TGTGCCAGCAGTTCAGCGGGACAGGGTGACTATGGCTACACCTTC.

The rearrangement uses TRBV5-1 and TRBJ2-7; 13 bases align to TRBD2. The germline V gene encodes CDR1 SGHRS and CDR2 YFSETQ. CDR3 length: 15 residues. The V and J ends lost 0 bases and 5 bases, in that order; junction bases with no gene match: 2. The CDR3 reads CASSLVGLAGDEQYF. In DNA, the CDR3 is TGCGCCAGCAGCTTGGTTGGACTAGCGGGAGACGAGCAGTACTTC.

Relative to its sample, this clone is medium-sized (0.01 to 0.1%). The chain combines TRBV6-1 with TRBJ2-1, with 9 bases fitting TRBD2. Germline V CDR1 and CDR2: MNHNS, SASEGT. The trim removed 7 bases at V and 7 bases at J, leaving 11 bases unmatched. This CDR3 is 15 amino acids long. This CDR3 reads CASMLSRGGLNEQFF. CDR3 bases: TGTGCCAGCATGTTGTCGCGGGGGGGCTTAAATGAGCAGTTCTTC.

This CDR3 is CAWMLGGSEQYF. CDR3 nucleotide sequence: TGTGCCTGGATGCTCGGGGGGAGCGAGCAGTACTTC. This rearrangement joins TRBV30 to TRBJ2-7, with TRBD2 matching over 7 bases. V was pared by 4 bases and J by 6 bases, with 6 bases of the junction left unmatched. This CDR3 comprises 12 residues. Per germline, CDR1 GTSNPN and CDR2 SVGIG (reference sequence).

This chain uses TRBV6-5 with TRBJ2-7; D is undetermined. CDR3 length: 16 amino acids. In germline, CDR1 is MNHEY, CDR2 SVGAGI. Trimming pared 4 bases from V and 2 bases from J, leaving 18 bases between. The CDR3, as DNA: TGTGCCAGCAGTTGGCGAAATTCAGGCGCCCCCTACGAGCAGTACTTC. Amino acid sequence: CASSWRNSGAPYEQYF.

This chain connects TRBV2 to TRBJ2-7; 12 nucleotides agree with TRBD1. The ends lost 5 bases at V and 5 bases at J; junction bases unmatched: 4. Germline loops: CDR1 SNHLY, CDR2 FYNNEI. The CDR3 runs 14 residues. Written as DNA, the CDR3 is TGTGCCAGCAGTCGGGACAGGGGGCTAAACGAGCAGTACTTC. Translation gives CASSRDRGLNEQYF.

The V and J genes are TRBV30 and TRBJ2-7; 7 bases agree with TRBD1. This CDR3 has 16 residues. Germline values: CDR1 GTSNPN, CDR2 SVGIG (reference sequence). V lost 1 base to trimming and J lost 3 bases; unmatched junction nucleotides: 12. In nucleotides, the CDR3 is TGTGCCTGGAGTGACGTCCCCGGACAGGTTATCTACGAGCAGTACTTC. It is translated as CAWSDVPGQVIYEQYF.

This rearrangement joins TRBV4-1 to TRBJ1-3; 8 nucleotides align to TRBD1. J gave up 2 bases and V 4 bases, and 4 bases lay outside the gene matches. Germline V gene lookup returns CDR1 MGHRA and CDR2 YSYEKL. The CDR3 length is 15 residues. Here the CDR3 DNA reads TGCGCCAGCAGCCCTCCGACAGGGGCTGGAAACACCATATATTTT. Translated, it gives CASSPPTGAGNTIYF.

This chain connects TRBV7-9 to TRBJ1-2; TRBD1 aligns across 8 bases. J gave up 8 bases and V 5 bases, and 19 bases lay outside the gene matches. The germline V gene encodes CDR1 SEHNR and CDR2 FQNEAQ (reference sequence). CDR3 length: 17 residues. The CDR3 DNA follows: TGTGCCAGCAGCCCAAGCGGGGCGACAGGGGCCCGACAGGGCTACACCTTC. Its translation: CASSPSGATGARQGYTF.

The chain carries TRBV10-2 and TRBJ1-2, with a tentative D call TRBD1 (5 bases). The CDR3 runs 13 residues. Germline values: CDR1 WSHSY, CDR2 SAAADI. Deletions cut 6 bases from V and 8 bases from J, with 16 bases between. This CDR3 reads CASRGRGSIGYTF. DNA of the CDR3: TGCGCCAGCAGGGGACGGGGGAGTATAGGCTACACCTTC.

This sequence joins TRBV5-5 and TRBJ2-3, with 11 bases identical to TRBD2. With V trimmed by 4 bases and J by 9 bases, 10 bases remained unmatched. The CDR3 runs to 15 residues. CDR1 and CDR2 from the germline V gene are SGHKS and YYEKEE (reference sequence). The CDR3 DNA is TGTGCCAGCAGCCTAAAGACTAGCGGGATTGGGACGCAGTATTTT. Amino acid sequence: CASSLKTSGIGTQYF.

This sequence joins TRBV27 and TRBJ2-2; the D gene could be TRBD1 or TRBD2 (6 bases each). The V gene lost 6 bases and the J gene lost 5 bases, with 16 bases spanning the gap. The germline gives CDR1 MNHEY, CDR2 SMNVEV (reference sequence). The CDR3 has 15 residues. CDR3 sequence reads: CASRGAGRRTGELFF. CDR3 in DNA: TGTGCCAGCAGGGGGGCGGGACGAAGGACCGGGGAGCTGTTTTTT.

The CDR3 nucleotides read TGCGCCAGCAGCTTGGCCCCACTAGGCACCGGGGAGCTGTTTTTT. It specifies CASSLAPLGTGELFF. The rearrangement uses TRBV5-1 and TRBJ2-2, with D maybe TRBD2 (5 bases). Trimming took off 0 bases at V and 4 bases at J, with 10 bases between the two ends. This CDR3 spans 15 amino acids. The germline CDR1 and CDR2 sequences are SGHRS and YFSETQ.

V is TRBV5-6 and J is TRBJ2-2, with TRBD1 matching over 7 bases. The germline gives CDR1 SGHDT, CDR2 YYEEEE. This CDR3 is 16 amino acids long. Germline trimming cut 3 bases from V and 0 bases from J; bases unmatched to any gene: 5. The CDR3 loop reads CASSSQGQPNTGELFF. For the CDR3, the DNA is TGTGCCAGCAGCTCACAGGGACAGCCGAACACCGGGGAGCTGTTTTTT.

The genes are TRBV19 and TRBJ2-1; possible D gene TRBD2, 6 bases. CDR1 and CDR2 from the germline V gene are LNHDA and SQIVND (reference sequence). The CDR3 has 16 residues. The V and J ends lost 5 bases and 6 bases respectively, with 20 bases between them. The CDR3 nucleotides are TGTGCCAGTAGTGGGCACGCCGGGAGCGAGACCAATGAGCAGTTCTTC. Amino acids: CASSGHAGSETNEQFF.

This chain joins TRBV7-9 and TRBJ2-5; the D is unclear. The CDR3 is 11 residues long. Germline lookup yields CDR1 SEHNR and CDR2 FQNEAQ (reference sequence). With 1 base removed from V and 7 bases from J, the gap between germline ends came to 4 bases. The CDR3 sequence is CASSLERTQYF. As DNA, the CDR3 is TGTGCCAGCAGCTTAGAACGGACCCAGTACTTC.

The J gene is TRBJ1-5, the V gene TRBV15, with D tentatively TRBD1 (5 bases). Trimming took off 0 bases at V and 2 bases at J, with 11 bases between the two ends. Germline CDR1 and CDR2: LNHNV and YYDKDF (reference sequence). The CDR3 extends over 16 amino acids. The CDR3 DNA follows: TGTGCCACCAGCAGAGATCGGGGGATGGGCAATCAGCCCCAGCATTTT. This encodes CATSRDRGMGNQPQHF.